Shown below are 7 T cell receptor beta chains from a single sample sequenced in a study of human T cells and chemical hapten exposure. Described time point: pre-sensitization, week 0. Sample treatment: therapeutic diphenylcyclopropenone sensitization with weekly scalp DPC. MiXCR, run by TCRdb on the RACE reads, gives a single entry per CDR3 protein. This table holds 250,000 to 300,000 distinct CDR3 sequences, approximately 7.5% found once. Sequenced material: whole blood, taken in connection with sensitization to the hapten diphenylcyclopropenone (DPC). These receptors were collected from a man younger than 30 with alopecia areata. Some clones in this sample may be carry-over from other donors' samples.

In its sample, this clonotype was seen a few times. The J gene is TRBJ2-7, the V gene TRBV20-1; D unresolved. The CDR3 has 12 amino acids. The V end was cut by 4 bases, the J end by 1 base, with 8 bases between. Germline V gene data show CDR1 as DFQATT and CDR2 as SNEGSKA (reference sequence). The CDR3 spells CSATDGSYEQYV. CDR3 bases: TGCAGTGCTACGGACGGATCCTACGAGCAGTACGTC.

The chain has TRBV7-2 and TRBJ2-7; D not resolved. Deletions cut 6 bases from V and 5 bases from J, with 20 bases between. The germline gives CDR1 SGHTA, CDR2 FQGNSA. The CDR3 has 15 residues. For the CDR3, the DNA is TGTGCCAGCAGGGACCCCCAGGAACCCGGCCACGAGCAGTACGTC. Translating it yields CASRDPQEPGHEQYV.

The chain combines TRBV5-1 with TRBJ2-1; 10 bases fit TRBD2. This CDR3 is 15 amino acids long. Germline CDR1 SGHRS, CDR2 YFSETQ. V lost 0 bases to trimming and J lost 7 bases; unmatched junction nucleotides: 4. Written as DNA, the CDR3 is TGCGCCAGCAGCTTGGCGTCTAGCGGGGGAAATGAGCAGTTCTTC. It codes for CASSLASSGGNEQFF.

This clonotype has more than one count but fewer than ten. V usage is TRBV6-2 or TRBV6-3 and J usage is TRBJ2-1, with D possibly TRBD2 on 5 matching bases. This CDR3 comprises 15 residues. V gave up 6 bases and J gave up 7 bases, with 19 bases separating them. CDR1 MNHEY and CDR2 SVGEGT come from the germline V gene. CDR3 amino acids: CASSLLVAAWNEQFF. CDR3 coding DNA: TGTGCCAGCAGCCTACTAGTTGCCGCTTGGAATGAGCAGTTCTTC.

The J gene is TRBJ2-5, the V gene TRBV7-3, with D maybe TRBD1 (5 bases). CDR1 and CDR2 from the germline V gene are SGHTA and FQGTGA. Trimming pared 2 bases from V and 5 bases from J, leaving 15 bases between. This CDR3 spans 15 amino acids. In nucleotides, the CDR3 is TGTGCCAGCAGCTTAGGCTCTGGTGGGGCGGAGACCCAGTACTTC. Amino acids: CASSLGSGGAETQYF.

This clonotype was observed many times. V and J are TRBV28 and TRBJ2-1; D might be TRBD1 (6 bases). This CDR3 contains 15 residues. Trimming cost V 3 bases and J 1 base, with 10 bases left between them. The V gene's germline CDR1 is MDHEN and CDR2 SYDVKM. The CDR3 spells CASSFRGISYNEQFF. The CDR3 DNA reads TGTGCCAGCAGTTTCAGGGGTATTTCCTACAATGAGCAGTTCTTC.

The V call is TRBV27, the J call TRBJ2-6; D perhaps matches TRBD2 (5 bases). Trimming cost V 5 bases and J 1 base, with 12 bases left between them. Germline values: CDR1 MNHEY, CDR2 SMNVEV (reference sequence). The CDR3 extends over 16 amino acids. The CDR3 sequence: CASSRAAVSGANVLTF. CDR3 sequence (DNA): TGTGCCAGCAGTCGAGCGGCGGTTTCTGGGGCCAACGTCCTGACTTTC.